This T cell receptor (beta chain) was identified in a study of blood T cell repertoires in COVID-19. About the research overall: Samples representing acute and convalescent COVID-19 were sourced from the United States, Italy and Spain.

Unmatched junction bases numbered 15, after V lost 8 bases and J lost 5 bases. The CDR3 consists of 17 residues. Per the germline V gene, CDR1 is MGHRA and CDR2 is YSYEKL. Original handling: Counts of nucleated cells, estimated from reference gene primer amplification, were obtained. Produced via immunoSEQ multiplex PCR; TCRdb's table is partial and in-frame only. V, J and clone size derive from that table, while D and trimming were established from the DNA sequence. The repertoire holds 250,000 or so clones, with approximately 86% as singletons. The chain employs TRBV4-1 and TRBJ1-1; 12 bases agree with TRBD1. This receptor was obtained from a middle-aged man with active or convalescent COVID-19. The sample was peripheral blood. In DNA form, the CDR3 reads TGCGCCAGCGCCAGTGGGCCGGGACAGGGGGCAGGGACTGAAGCTTTCTTT. Protein product: CASASGPGQGAGTEAFF.